Listed below are T cell receptor beta chains from one sample, sequenced in a study of cytomegalovirus exposure and HLA in healthy donors. TCRdb keeps only in-frame clones here, not all; method: immunoSEQ multiplex PCR. The data contain roughly 200,000 clones, about 89% of them singletons. Sequencing was performed on PBMCs. These receptors all come from a man aged 25 to 40 in good health and CMV-seronegative. The CDR3 runs from the conserved cysteine through the conserved F or W. A D gene is named only where the DNA matches it firmly. Part of the rows lack a size; the others show once, few, many or a class for expanded clones.

clone size: -; CDR3 length: 14; J gene: TRBJ2-5; D gene: TRBD1; V gene: TRBV19; CDR3 protein: CASTNPGTEETQYF; CDR3 DNA: TGTGCCAGTACTAATCCCGGGACAGAAGAGACCCAGTACTTC
clone size: once; CDR3 length: 13; J gene: TRBJ1-3; D gene: -; V gene: TRBV27; CDR3 protein: CASSSSSGGTIYF; CDR3 DNA: TGTGCCAGCAGTTCATCTTCCGGGGGCACCATATATTTT
clone size: -; CDR3 length: 12; J gene: TRBJ2-3; D gene: -; V gene: TRBV6-6; CDR3 protein: CASLGSTDTQYF; CDR3 DNA: TGTGCCAGCCTCGGGTCCACAGATACGCAGTATTTT
clone size: -; CDR3 length: 15; J gene: TRBJ1-5; D gene: -; V gene: TRBV5-6; CDR3 protein: CASSRLERNNQPQHF; CDR3 DNA: TGTGCCAGCAGCCGCCTAGAACGGAACAATCAGCCCCAGCATTTT
clone size: once; CDR3 length: 15; J gene: TRBJ2-3; D gene: -; V gene: TRBV19; CDR3 protein: CASSVPTGKTDTQYF; CDR3 DNA: TGTGCCAGTAGTGTCCCAACAGGGAAGACAGATACGCAGTATTTT
clone size: -; CDR3 length: 14; J gene: TRBJ1-4; D gene: TRBD1; V gene: TRBV27; CDR3 protein: CASSWDRSNEKLFF; CDR3 DNA: TGTGCCAGCAGTTGGGACAGATCTAATGAAAAACTGTTTTTT
clone size: -; CDR3 length: 13; J gene: TRBJ1-2; D gene: -; V gene: TRBV28; CDR3 protein: CASAQGTNYGYTF; CDR3 DNA: TGTGCCAGTGCTCAGGGTACTAACTATGGCTACACCTTC
clone size: -; CDR3 length: 13; J gene: TRBJ1-1; D gene: TRBD1; V gene: TRBV5-1; CDR3 protein: CASSLGQGIEAFF; CDR3 DNA: TGCGCCAGCAGCTTGGGACAGGGGATCGAAGCTTTCTTT
clone size: -; CDR3 length: 13; J gene: TRBJ1-4; D gene: TRBD1; V gene: TRBV7-9; CDR3 protein: CSSSQGAREKLFF; CDR3 DNA: TGTTCCAGCAGCCAGGGGGCTCGGGAAAAACTGTTTTTT
clone size: -; CDR3 length: 15; J gene: TRBJ1-4; D gene: -; V gene: TRBV5-5; CDR3 protein: CASSPGLSGNEKLFF; CDR3 DNA: TGTGCCAGCAGCCCCGGACTTTCGGGTAATGAAAAACTGTTTTTT
clone size: -; CDR3 length: 16; J gene: TRBJ1-1; D gene: TRBD1; V gene: TRBV28; CDR3 protein: CASSFMPGGQWAEAFF; CDR3 DNA: TGTGCCAGCAGTTTCATGCCAGGGGGCCAATGGGCTGAAGCTTTCTTT
clone size: -; CDR3 length: 12; J gene: TRBJ1-1; D gene: -; V gene: TRBV7-9; CDR3 protein: CASSLRRVGAFF; CDR3 DNA: TGTGCCAGCAGCCTGAGGCGGGTGGGGGCTTTCTTT
clone size: -; CDR3 length: 14; J gene: TRBJ2-5; D gene: TRBD2; V gene: TRBV6-5; CDR3 protein: CASKRDYLAETQYF; CDR3 DNA: TGTGCCAGCAAGCGGGACTATTTAGCGGAGACCCAGTACTTC
clone size: -; CDR3 length: 13; J gene: TRBJ1-3; D gene: -; V gene: TRBV6-5; CDR3 protein: CASARGPGNTIYF; CDR3 DNA: TGTGCCAGCGCACGAGGTCCTGGAAACACCATATATTTT
clone size: -; CDR3 length: 16; J gene: TRBJ1-5; D gene: TRBD1; V gene: TRBV7-9; CDR3 protein: CASSPQGSWGNQPQHF; CDR3 DNA: TGTGCCAGCAGCCCACAGGGGTCTTGGGGCAATCAGCCCCAGCATTTT
clone size: -; CDR3 length: 12; J gene: TRBJ1-2; D gene: -; V gene: TRBV6-4; CDR3 protein: CASSDSSSEPRF; CDR3 DNA: TGTGCCAGCAGTGACTCTTCTTCCGAGCCTCGATTC
clone size: -; CDR3 length: 16; J gene: TRBJ2-3; D gene: TRBD1; V gene: TRBV14; CDR3 protein: CASSSLLGGTGDTQYF; CDR3 DNA: TGTGCCAGCAGCTCTTTGCTAGGGGGCACAGGAGATACGCAGTATTTT
clone size: -; CDR3 length: 13; J gene: TRBJ1-2; D gene: TRBD1; V gene: TRBV7-2; CDR3 protein: CASSSTGDYGYTF; CDR3 DNA: TGTGCCAGCAGCTCAACAGGGGACTATGGCTACACCTTC
clone size: -; CDR3 length: 15; J gene: TRBJ2-5; D gene: TRBD1; V gene: TRBV2; CDR3 protein: CASSLLGFTTGEQYF; CDR3 DNA: TGTGCCAGCAGTTTACTCGGGTTTACTACAGGGGAGCAGTACTTC
clone size: -; CDR3 length: 14; J gene: TRBJ1-5; D gene: -; V gene: TRBV28; CDR3 protein: CASSLLGEGQPQHF; CDR3 DNA: TGTGCCAGCAGTTTATTGGGGGAGGGTCAGCCCCAGCATTTT
clone size: -; CDR3 length: 14; J gene: TRBJ2-3; D gene: TRBD2; V gene: TRBV10-3; CDR3 protein: CAISRGGSTDTQYF; CDR3 DNA: TGTGCCATCAGTCGGGGGGGTAGCACAGATACGCAGTATTTT
clone size: -; CDR3 length: 11; J gene: TRBJ2-1; D gene: TRBD1; V gene: TRBV20-1; CDR3 protein: CSAGQGTEQFF; CDR3 DNA: TGCAGTGCGGGACAGGGGACTGAGCAGTTCTTC
clone size: -; CDR3 length: 13; J gene: TRBJ1-1; D gene: -; V gene: TRBV2; CDR3 protein: CASIRDRNTEAFF; CDR3 DNA: TGTGCCAGCATTCGAGACAGAAACACTGAAGCTTTCTTT
clone size: -; CDR3 length: 13; J gene: TRBJ2-5; D gene: -; V gene: TRBV6-6; CDR3 protein: CASSYQGIETQYF; CDR3 DNA: TGTGCCAGCAGTTACCAGGGGATCGAGACCCAGTACTTC
clone size: -; CDR3 length: 14; J gene: TRBJ2-7; D gene: -; V gene: TRBV30; CDR3 protein: CAWSVWTQGYEQYF; CDR3 DNA: TGTGCCTGGAGTGTATGGACCCAGGGCTACGAGCAGTACTTC
clone size: -; CDR3 length: 17; J gene: TRBJ1-1; D gene: -; V gene: TRBV5-6; CDR3 protein: CASSQQNPGQMNTEAFF; CDR3 DNA: TGTGCCAGCAGCCAACAAAACCCGGGACAAATGAACACTGAAGCTTTCTTT
clone size: once; CDR3 length: 14; J gene: TRBJ1-5; D gene: -; V gene: TRBV2; CDR3 protein: CASSRLESNQPQHF; CDR3 DNA: TGTGCCAGCAGTAGGCTAGAGTCGAATCAGCCCCAGCATTTT
clone size: -; CDR3 length: 16; J gene: TRBJ2-1; D gene: TRBD2; V gene: TRBV4-2; CDR3 protein: CASSHLSTSGHNEQFF; CDR3 DNA: TGTGCCAGCAGCCATTTATCGACTAGCGGCCACAATGAGCAGTTCTTC
clone size: -; CDR3 length: 13; J gene: TRBJ2-5; D gene: -; V gene: TRBV10-2; CDR3 protein: CASSESNGETQYF; CDR3 DNA: TGCGCCAGCAGTGAGTCTAACGGAGAGACCCAGTACTTC
clone size: -; CDR3 length: 15; J gene: TRBJ1-5; D gene: TRBD1; V gene: TRBV4-2; CDR3 protein: CASSPWDRGNQPQHF; CDR3 DNA: TGTGCCAGCAGCCCCTGGGACAGGGGTAATCAGCCCCAGCATTTT
clone size: -; CDR3 length: 14; J gene: TRBJ2-7; D gene: TRBD1; V gene: TRBV2; CDR3 protein: CASTSGTASYEQYF; CDR3 DNA: TGTGCCAGCACTTCAGGGACAGCATCTTACGAGCAGTACTTC
clone size: -; CDR3 length: 11; J gene: TRBJ2-4; D gene: -; V gene: TRBV29-1; CDR3 protein: CSVSQGGIQYF; CDR3 DNA: TGCAGCGTTTCCCAGGGCGGCATTCAGTACTTC
clone size: -; CDR3 length: 14; J gene: TRBJ2-5; D gene: -; V gene: TRBV11-2; CDR3 protein: CASSLDLASETQYF; CDR3 DNA: TGTGCCAGCAGCTTAGATCTAGCATCAGAGACCCAGTACTTC
clone size: -; CDR3 length: 12; J gene: TRBJ1-1; D gene: -; V gene: TRBV6-5; CDR3 protein: CASSAGNVEAFF; CDR3 DNA: TGTGCCAGCTCCGCAGGGAATGTTGAAGCTTTCTTT
clone size: -; CDR3 length: 18; J gene: TRBJ2-5; D gene: TRBD2; V gene: TRBV7-2; CDR3 protein: CASSLVEGLAGVQETQYF; CDR3 DNA: TGTGCCAGCAGCTTAGTGGAGGGACTAGCGGGAGTCCAAGAGACCCAGTACTTC
clone size: -; CDR3 length: 18; J gene: TRBJ2-3; D gene: -; V gene: TRBV19; CDR3 protein: CASSIPLVASAAPDTQYF; CDR3 DNA: TGTGCCAGTAGTATACCGTTGGTTGCGAGTGCGGCGCCAGATACGCAGTATTTT
clone size: -; CDR3 length: 15; J gene: TRBJ1-1; D gene: -; V gene: TRBV11-2; CDR3 protein: CASSLLGVMNTEAFF; CDR3 DNA: TGTGCCAGCAGCTTATTGGGAGTTATGAACACTGAAGCTTTCTTT
clone size: -; CDR3 length: 14; J gene: TRBJ2-3; D gene: TRBD2; V gene: TRBV2; CDR3 protein: CASSGEKSTDTQYF; CDR3 DNA: TGTGCCAGTAGCGGGGAGAAGAGCACAGATACGCAGTATTTT
clone size: -; CDR3 length: 12; J gene: TRBJ2-5; D gene: -; V gene: TRBV12-5; CDR3 protein: CASGLGGQNQYF; CDR3 DNA: TGTGCTAGTGGTTTGGGAGGACAGAACCAGTACTTC
clone size: -; CDR3 length: 13; J gene: TRBJ1-2; D gene: -; V gene: TRBV28; CDR3 protein: CASTVLGGDGYTF; CDR3 DNA: TGTGCCAGCACCGTACTAGGGGGAGATGGCTACACCTTC
clone size: -; CDR3 length: 15; J gene: TRBJ2-4; D gene: -; V gene: TRBV7-8; CDR3 protein: CASRDSRERGNIQYF; CDR3 DNA: TGTGCCAGCCGCGATTCGCGGGAGAGGGGGAACATTCAGTACTTC